The clone carrying this TCR beta chain was observed many times. Its antigen is unknown. This record belongs to a study of identical twins. Findings and caveats of the study: Abundant beta clonotypes from cord blood had fewer insertions, unlike memory repertoires, which showed none.

In TCRdb, the 5' RACE reads were re-called with MiXCR into one record per CDR3 protein. The data contain approximately 300,000 distinct CDR3 sequences, 7.5% to 9.5% of them singletons. Trimming stripped 6 bases from V and 2 bases from J, with 2 bases between. This CDR3 has 10 amino acids. Germline CDR1 is SQVTM and CDR2 is ANQGSEA. The same data also went into a second study, on yellow fever vaccine responses in identical twins.

The genes are TRBV29-1 and TRBJ2-1; D remains unclear. Specimen: CD8+ T cells sorted from blood. The TCR sequence derives from a woman aged 18-29 years in good health. The CDR3, as DNA: TGCAGCGTCGCCTACAATGAGCAGTTCTTC. As protein: CSVAYNEQFF.